This T cell receptor (beta chain) was sequenced during a study of cytomegalovirus exposure and HLA in healthy donors. Germline CDR1 reads SGHTA; CDR2 reads FQGNSA. The CDR3 loop spans 13 amino acids. V dropped 5 bases and J dropped 0 bases, with 7 bases sitting between them. Only a few counts were recorded for this clone. The antigen is undetermined. Vbeta (60) and Jbeta (13) primers were used in the PCR. Sequenced by immunoSEQ multiplex PCR; TCRdb stores in-frame clones only, minus some. The sample records 150,000 or so clones, approximately 80% being singletons. Study outcomes and limitations: A later analysis linked roughly 17,000 TCR beta sequences to HLA alleles at 0.05 false discovery rate. Among TCR sequences, most were rare, though some public TCRs appeared in many donors.

This sequence originates from a woman aged 50 to 65 in good health and CMV-seropositive. V is TRBV7-2 and J is TRBJ1-1; D ambiguous. Sequenced input: PBMCs. CDR3 region: CASSQTMNTEAFF. The CDR3 DNA sequence: TGTGCCAGCAGCCAAACTATGAACACTGAAGCTTTCTTT.